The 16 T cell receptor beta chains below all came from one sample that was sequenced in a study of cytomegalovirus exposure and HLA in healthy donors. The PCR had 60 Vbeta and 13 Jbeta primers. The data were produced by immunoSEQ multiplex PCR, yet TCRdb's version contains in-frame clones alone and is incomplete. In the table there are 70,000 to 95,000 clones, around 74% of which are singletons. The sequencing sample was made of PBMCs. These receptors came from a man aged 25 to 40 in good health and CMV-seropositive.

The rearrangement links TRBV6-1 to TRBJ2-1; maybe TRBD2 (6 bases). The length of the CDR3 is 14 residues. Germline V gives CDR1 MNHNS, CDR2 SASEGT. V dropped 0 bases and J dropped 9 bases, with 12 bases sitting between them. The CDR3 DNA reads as TGTGCCAGCAGTGAAGCGCTTCAGGGAGGTGAGCAGTTCTTC. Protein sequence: CASSEALQGGEQFF.

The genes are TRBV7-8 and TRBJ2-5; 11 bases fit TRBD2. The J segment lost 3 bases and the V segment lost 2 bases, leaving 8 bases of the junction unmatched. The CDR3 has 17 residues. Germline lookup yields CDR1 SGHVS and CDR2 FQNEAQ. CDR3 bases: TGTGCCAGCAGCTTATATCGCCTAGCGGGGGGAAAAGAGACCCAGTACTTC. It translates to CASSLYRLAGGKETQYF.

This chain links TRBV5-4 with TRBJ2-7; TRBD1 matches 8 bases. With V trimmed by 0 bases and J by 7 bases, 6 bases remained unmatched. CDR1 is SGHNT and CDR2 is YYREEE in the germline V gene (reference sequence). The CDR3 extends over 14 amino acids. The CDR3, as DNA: TGTGCCAGCAGCTTGGGGACAGGGAGAGAGGAGCAGTACTTC. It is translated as CASSLGTGREEQYF.

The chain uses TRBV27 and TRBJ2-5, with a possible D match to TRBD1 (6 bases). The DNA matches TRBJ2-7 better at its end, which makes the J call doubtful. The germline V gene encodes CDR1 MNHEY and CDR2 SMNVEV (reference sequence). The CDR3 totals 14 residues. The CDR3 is CASRGQLPIYEQYF. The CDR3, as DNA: TGTGCCAGCAGAGGACAGCTACCAATCTACGAGCAGTACTTC.

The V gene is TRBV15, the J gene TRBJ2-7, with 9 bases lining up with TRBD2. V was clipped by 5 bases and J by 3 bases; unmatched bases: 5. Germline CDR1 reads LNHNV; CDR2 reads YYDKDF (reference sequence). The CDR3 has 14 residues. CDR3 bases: TGTGCCACCAGCCCTAGCGGGGACCACTACGAGCAGTACTTC. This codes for CATSPSGDHYEQYF.

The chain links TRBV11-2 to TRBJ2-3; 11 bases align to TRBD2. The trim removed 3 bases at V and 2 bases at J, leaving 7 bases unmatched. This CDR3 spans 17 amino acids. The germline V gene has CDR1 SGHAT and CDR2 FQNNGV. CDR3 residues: CASSFGLLAGDTDTQYF. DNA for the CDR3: TGTGCCAGCAGCTTCGGTTTACTAGCGGGGGACACAGATACGCAGTATTTT.

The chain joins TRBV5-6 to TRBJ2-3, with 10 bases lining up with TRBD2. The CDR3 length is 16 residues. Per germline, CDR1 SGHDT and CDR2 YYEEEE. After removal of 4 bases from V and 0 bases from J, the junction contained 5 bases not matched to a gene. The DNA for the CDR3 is TGTGCCAGCAGCACCCGGACTAGCGGCAGCACAGATACGCAGTATTTT. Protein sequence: CASSTRTSGSTDTQYF.

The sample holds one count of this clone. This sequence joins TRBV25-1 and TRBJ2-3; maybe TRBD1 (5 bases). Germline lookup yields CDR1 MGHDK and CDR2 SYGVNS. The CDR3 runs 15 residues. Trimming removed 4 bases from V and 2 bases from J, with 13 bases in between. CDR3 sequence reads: CASSAWTTITDTQYF. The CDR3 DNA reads TGTGCCAGCAGTGCCTGGACAACGATCACAGATACGCAGTATTTT.

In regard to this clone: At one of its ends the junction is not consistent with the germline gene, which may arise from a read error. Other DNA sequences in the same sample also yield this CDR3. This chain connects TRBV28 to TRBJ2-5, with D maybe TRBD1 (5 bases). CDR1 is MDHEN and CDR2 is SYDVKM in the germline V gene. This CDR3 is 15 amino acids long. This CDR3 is CASTQRDSLQETQYF. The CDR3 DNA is TGTGCTAGCACCCAACGCGACAGCCTCCAAGAGACCCAGTACTTC.

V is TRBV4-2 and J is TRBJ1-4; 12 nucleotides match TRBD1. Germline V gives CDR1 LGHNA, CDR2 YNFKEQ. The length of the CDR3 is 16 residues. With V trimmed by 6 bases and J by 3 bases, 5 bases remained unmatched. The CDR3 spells CASSGDRGPPNEKLFF. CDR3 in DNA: TGTGCCAGCAGTGGGGACAGGGGGCCGCCTAATGAAAAACTGTTTTTT.

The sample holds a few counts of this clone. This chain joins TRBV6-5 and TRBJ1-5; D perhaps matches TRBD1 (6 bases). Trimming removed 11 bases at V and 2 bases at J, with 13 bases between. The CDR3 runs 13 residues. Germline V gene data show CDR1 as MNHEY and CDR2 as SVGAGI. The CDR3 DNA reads TGTGCCTCTGCATGGGGGCGCAATCAGCCCCAGCATTTT. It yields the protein CASAWGRNQPQHF.

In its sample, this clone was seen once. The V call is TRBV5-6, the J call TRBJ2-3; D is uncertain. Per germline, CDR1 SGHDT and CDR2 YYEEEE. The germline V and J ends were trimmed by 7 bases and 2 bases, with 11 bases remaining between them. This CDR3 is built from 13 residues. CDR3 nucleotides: TGTGCCAGCCAATCGGTAGTCACAGATACGCAGTATTTT. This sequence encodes CASQSVVTDTQYF.

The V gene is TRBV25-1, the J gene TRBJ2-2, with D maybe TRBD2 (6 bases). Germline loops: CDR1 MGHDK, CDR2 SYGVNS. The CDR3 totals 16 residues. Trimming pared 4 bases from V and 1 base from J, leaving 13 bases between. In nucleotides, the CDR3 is TGTGCCAGCAGTGGGATTTTAGCGGTGAACACCGGGGAGCTGTTTTTT. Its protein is CASSGILAVNTGELFF.

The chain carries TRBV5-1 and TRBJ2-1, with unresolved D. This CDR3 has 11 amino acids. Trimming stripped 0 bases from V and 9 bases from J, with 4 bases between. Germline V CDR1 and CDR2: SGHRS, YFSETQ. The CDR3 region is CASSLVSEQFF. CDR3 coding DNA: TGCGCCAGCAGCTTGGTTAGTGAGCAGTTCTTC.

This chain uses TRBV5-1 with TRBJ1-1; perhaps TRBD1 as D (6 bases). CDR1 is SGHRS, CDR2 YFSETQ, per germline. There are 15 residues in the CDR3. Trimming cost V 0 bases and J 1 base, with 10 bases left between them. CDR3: CASSLGGGGNTEAFF. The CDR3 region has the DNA TGCGCCAGCAGCTTGGGAGGGGGGGGGAACACTGAAGCTTTCTTT.

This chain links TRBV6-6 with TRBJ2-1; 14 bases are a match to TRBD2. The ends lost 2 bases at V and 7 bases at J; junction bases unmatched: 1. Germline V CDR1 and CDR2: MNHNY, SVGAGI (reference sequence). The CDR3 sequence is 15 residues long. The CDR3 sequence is CASSYGTSGGNEQFF. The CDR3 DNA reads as TGTGCCAGCAGTTACGGGACTAGCGGGGGTAATGAGCAGTTCTTC.